A selection of T cell receptor beta chains follows, all from one sample in a study of shared clonotypes between healthy human individuals. Profiled with immunoSEQ multiplex PCR; TCRdb holds only in-frame clones, not every one. The table records around 510,000 clones, around three quarters of them present only once. Material: PBMCs. Source of these receptors: a woman between 35 and 50 years old in good health. Some clones in this sample may be carry-over from other donors' samples. The CDR3 runs from the conserved cysteine through the conserved F or W. D genes are given only for firm matches. Where a row states a size, it is once, few, many or the class of an expanded clone; other rows omit it.

size	D	J	V	DNA	CDR3
NA	TRBD2	TRBJ2-2	TRBV6-1	TGTGCCAGCCGCCCGCTAGCGGGAGGCCCCGGGGAGCTGTTTTTT	CASRPLAGGPGELFF
NA	NA	TRBJ2-2	TRBV6-1	TGTGCCAGCAGTGATGACCCCACCGGGGAGCTGTTTTTT	CASSDDPTGELFF
NA	TRBD1	TRBJ1-1	TRBV5-1	TGCGCCAGCAGCTTGGGGGAACGACAGGGCCAGAACACTGAAGCTTTCTTT	CASSLGERQGQNTEAFF
NA	NA	TRBJ1-1	TRBV10-3	TGTGCCATCAGTGACAGCCAAGGGGCTGAAGCTTTCTTT	CAISDSQGAEAFF
NA	NA	TRBJ1-5	TRBV30	TGTGCCTGGAGTGTAGACAGCAATAGCAATCAGCCCCAGCATTTT	CAWSVDSNSNQPQHF
NA	NA	TRBJ2-7	TRBV18	TGTGCCAGCTCACCTCGGGTCTACGAGCAGTACTTC	CASSPRVYEQYF
NA	TRBD1	TRBJ2-6	TRBV19	TGTGCCAGTGAAACCGGGACAGGGGGGTTCGGGGCCAACGTCCTGACTTTC	CASETGTGGFGANVLTF
NA	TRBD1	TRBJ1-2	TRBV5-1	TGCGCCAGCAGCTTCGGAGCCCAGGGACAGGGAACGAAAGGCTACACCTTC	CASSFGAQGQGTKGYTF
NA	TRBD1	TRBJ2-7	TRBV6-5	TGTGCCAGCAGTAAGGACAGGGGTCCCCACGAGCAGTACTTC	CASSKDRGPHEQYF
NA	NA	TRBJ1-3	TRBV11-2	TGTGCCAGCAGCTTCGCGGGGAAAGACACCATATATTTT	CASSFAGKDTIYF
NA	TRBD1	TRBJ1-4	TRBV7-9	TGTGCCAGCAGCTCAGGGGGCGGTAATGAAAAACTGTTTTTT	CASSSGGGNEKLFF
once	NA	TRBJ1-1	TRBV7-2	TGTGCCAGCAGCTTAGTGGGGGAGGGCACTGAAGCTTTCTTT	CASSLVGEGTEAFF
NA	NA	TRBJ2-7	TRBV18	TGTGCCAGCTCACCAACCCAGGGGATCGCCGAGCAGTACTTC	CASSPTQGIAEQYF
few	TRBD2	TRBJ2-2	TRBV7-8	TGTGCCAGCCAGCAGCTTAGCGGAACCCCTAGCGGGTACTCTCCCGGGGAGCTGTTTTTT	CASQQLSGTPSGYSPGELFF
NA	NA	TRBJ1-5	TRBV27	TGTGCCAGCAGTTTAACTGCGGGGGGATCCTATCAGCCCCAGCATTTT	CASSLTAGGSYQPQHF
NA	TRBD2	TRBJ2-7	TRBV7-6	TGTGCCAGCAGCTTAGGGGAGCGGGAGGGATACGAGCAGTACTTC	CASSLGEREGYEQYF